Shown below are 21 T cell receptor beta chains from a single sample sequenced in a study of cytomegalovirus exposure and HLA in healthy donors. Sequencing was performed with immunoSEQ multiplex PCR; in TCRdb, only in-frame clones are kept and a portion is missing. The repertoire holds tens of thousands of clones, approximately 90% seen once, with 1.7% in the top ten. The source material was PBMCs. The source is a woman aged 18-29 years in good health and CMV-seronegative.

This rearrangement joins TRBV5-5 to TRBJ2-6, with D possibly TRBD1 on 7 matching bases. V dropped 0 bases and J dropped 1 base, with 14 bases sitting between them. Germline CDR1 and CDR2: SGHKS and YYEKEE (reference sequence). The CDR3 is 18 residues long. The CDR3 region is CASSLVTGDLSGANVLTF. CDR3 DNA: TGTGCCAGCAGCTTGGTCACAGGGGACTTATCTGGGGCCAACGTCCTGACTTTC.

The chain combines TRBV9 with TRBJ2-7; 15 positions match TRBD2. V gave up 3 bases and J gave up 1 base; unmatched junction bases: 11. The CDR3 is 19 residues long. Germline V gene data show CDR1 as SGDLS and CDR2 as YYNGEE. CDR3 amino acids: CASSAGGGTSGGPSYEQYF. CDR3 coding DNA: TGTGCCAGCAGCGCCGGAGGGGGGACTAGCGGGGGGCCGTCCTACGAGCAGTACTTC.

The V and J genes are TRBV5-6 and TRBJ1-1, with 9 bases that match TRBD1. The junction had 15 bases not matched to a gene; V was cut back by 1 base and J by 5 bases. Germline-derived CDR1 and CDR2 are SGHDT and YYEEEE. The length of the CDR3 is 18 residues. The CDR3 DNA reads TGTGCCAGCAGCTTGTTGAGGACAGGGGTGGCGTCGAGGACTGAAGCTTTCTTT. Translating it yields CASSLLRTGVASRTEAFF.

The CDR3, as DNA: TGTGCCAGCAGTTACCGGACAGGGGGACAAGAGACCCAGTACTTC. This sequence encodes CASSYRTGGQETQYF. The rearrangement links TRBV6-5 to TRBJ2-5; TRBD1 matches at 10 bases. Germline loops: CDR1 MNHEY, CDR2 SVGAGI. There are 15 residues in the CDR3. Trimming cost V 2 bases and J 2 bases; bases outside gene matches: 2.

The CDR3 coding sequence is TGTGCCACGCAACGAGGGAACACCGGGGAGCTGTTTTTT. Its protein product is CATQRGNTGELFF. This rearrangement joins TRBV6-5 to TRBJ2-2; D remains unclear. Trimming stripped 10 bases from V and 1 base from J, with 10 bases between. The CDR3 spans 13 residues. Germline V gives CDR1 MNHEY, CDR2 SVGAGI.

V gene TRBV7-2 combines with J gene TRBJ2-7; 8 positions match TRBD2. CDR3 size: 16 residues. The J segment lost 0 bases and the V segment lost 1 base, leaving 5 bases of the junction unmatched. The V gene's germline CDR1 is SGHTA and CDR2 FQGNSA. The CDR3 sequence is CASSLGVAGSSYEQYF. CDR3 DNA: TGTGCCAGCAGCTTAGGCGTAGCGGGGAGCTCCTACGAGCAGTACTTC.

The chain couples TRBV27 to TRBJ2-1, with D tentatively TRBD1 (8 bases). The length of the CDR3 is 15 residues. Per the germline V gene, CDR1 is MNHEY and CDR2 is SMNVEV (reference sequence). With 5 bases removed from V and 6 bases from J, the gap between germline ends came to 17 bases. The DNA of the CDR3 is TGTGCCAGCAGTGCTACAGGGGGGGGGTCCAATGAGCAGTTCTTC. Translation: CASSATGGGSNEQFF.

The chain uses TRBV9 and TRBJ2-2; D not resolved. This CDR3 comprises 15 residues. Per the germline V gene, CDR1 is SGDLS and CDR2 is YYNGEE. The germline V and J ends were trimmed by 0 bases and 1 base, with 7 bases remaining between them. CDR3 amino acids: CASSVASGNTGELFF. CDR3 nucleotide sequence: TGTGCCAGCAGCGTAGCTAGTGGGAACACCGGGGAGCTGTTTTTT.

This clone was detected a few times. The chain carries TRBV16 and TRBJ1-1; D remains unclear. Deletions cut 0 bases from V and 4 bases from J, with 12 bases between. Germline lookup yields CDR1 KGHSY and CDR2 FQNENV. The CDR3 covers 15 residues. The CDR3: CASSQSERVVTEAFF. CDR3 coding DNA: TGTGCCAGCAGCCAATCTGAGAGGGTTGTCACTGAAGCTTTCTTT.

This chain uses TRBV30 with TRBJ2-7; 10 nucleotides match TRBD1. In germline, CDR1 is GTSNPN, CDR2 SVGIG (reference sequence). There are 13 residues in the CDR3. J gave up 4 bases and V 3 bases, and 3 bases lay outside the gene matches. The CDR3 DNA follows: TGTGCCTGGAGGGACAGGGGGGGGTACGAGCAGTACTTC. Encoded protein: CAWRDRGGYEQYF.

The sample holds many counts of this clone. The chain combines TRBV6-1 with TRBJ2-3, with TRBD1 matching 8 bases. V gave up 3 bases and J gave up 4 bases; unmatched junction bases: 9. Germline-derived CDR1 and CDR2 are MNHNS and SASEGT. The CDR3 contains 16 residues. CDR3 sequence: CASSDPPGQGADTQYF. The CDR3 region has the DNA TGTGCCAGCAGTGACCCCCCCGGACAGGGCGCAGATACGCAGTATTTT.

This chain links TRBV7-9 with TRBJ2-7; perhaps TRBD1 as D (5 bases). V dropped 7 bases and J dropped 6 bases, with 16 bases sitting between them. CDR1 SEHNR and CDR2 FQNEAQ come from the germline V gene (reference sequence). The CDR3 contains 13 residues. The CDR3 region has the DNA TGTGCCAGCACCTTTATGCAGGGTGGCGAGCAGTACTTC. Translating gives CASTFMQGGEQYF.

The chain links TRBV25-1 to TRBJ2-6; no clear D gene. CDR3 size: 13 residues. Germline V gene data show CDR1 as MGHDK and CDR2 as SYGVNS. V lost 8 bases, J lost 3 bases, and 8 bases lay in between. CDR3 region: CASGLLGANVLTF. CDR3 nucleotide sequence: TGTGCCAGCGGTCTACTTGGGGCCAACGTCCTGACTTTC.

This clone came up once. V usage is TRBV6-1 and J usage is TRBJ2-2, with a weak D call TRBD2 (5 bases). The CDR3 sequence is 15 residues long. V was clipped by 8 bases and J by 3 bases, with 16 bases between them. Germline V gene sequence: CDR1 MNHNS, CDR2 SASEGT. In DNA form, the CDR3 reads TGTGCCAGCTCTACCCGGCGGGTGGACACCGGGGAGCTGTTTTTT. This sequence encodes CASSTRRVDTGELFF.

The V and J genes are TRBV4-3 and TRBJ1-2; 7 nucleotides line up with TRBD1. V shed 3 bases, J shed 3 bases, and the junction held 10 bases outside the gene matches. Germline V gives CDR1 LGHNA, CDR2 YSLEER. This CDR3 is built from 16 residues. The CDR3 here is CASSHRQGDFDYGYTF. The CDR3, as DNA: TGCGCCAGCAGCCACAGACAGGGTGATTTTGACTATGGCTACACCTTC.

This clone appeared once. J is TRBJ2-3 and V is TRBV7-9; 7 nucleotides match TRBD2. V was clipped by 1 base and J by 8 bases; unmatched bases: 9. This CDR3 spans 15 amino acids. Germline V gene data show CDR1 as SEHNR and CDR2 as FQNEAQ (reference sequence). In DNA form, the CDR3 reads TGTGCCAGCAGCTTAGAGACCAGCGGGAAGGGTACGCAGTATTTT. Amino acids: CASSLETSGKGTQYF.

In its sample, this clone was seen once. The chain combines TRBV30 with TRBJ1-2; 8 positions agree with TRBD1. The CDR3 is 15 amino acids. Germline lookup yields CDR1 GTSNPN and CDR2 SVGIG (reference sequence). V dropped 5 bases and J dropped 2; count of bases not matched to a gene: 10. The CDR3: CAWGQGLMGNYGYTF. CDR3 bases: TGTGCCTGGGGACAGGGTTTAATGGGAAACTATGGCTACACCTTC.

The J gene is TRBJ1-4, the V gene TRBV4-2; 7 bases agree with TRBD1. This CDR3 comprises 17 residues. The germline CDR1 and CDR2 sequences are LGHNA and YNFKEQ. V gave up 3 bases and J gave up 0 bases; unmatched junction bases: 7. CDR3 coding DNA: TGTGCCAGCAGCCACGGGACAGTACTCGCAACTAATGAAAAACTGTTTTTT. It is translated as CASSHGTVLATNEKLFF.

CDR3: CASGFPGDTQYF. In DNA form, the CDR3 reads TGTGCTAGTGGTTTCCCCGGAGATACGCAGTATTTT. The genes are TRBV12-5 and TRBJ2-3; D unclear. Trimming stripped 3 bases from V and 5 bases from J, with 6 bases between. This CDR3 spans 12 amino acids. Germline V gene lookup returns CDR1 LGHNT and CDR2 FRNRAP.

This clone has just a few counts. The gene calls are TRBV19 and TRBJ2-2; D is perhaps TRBD1 (8 bases). Germline lookup yields CDR1 LNHDA and CDR2 SQIVND (reference sequence). V was trimmed by 7 bases and J by 6 bases, leaving 18 bases between them. The CDR3 length is 15 residues. Written as DNA, the CDR3 is TGTGCCAGTACCTATTCCACAGGGGGGGCCGGGGAGCTGTTTTTT. It yields the protein CASTYSTGGAGELFF.

V and J are TRBV9 and TRBJ2-1; 9 bases align to TRBD2. Looked up from germline, CDR1 is SGDLS and CDR2 is YYNGEE. The V gene end was trimmed by 0 bases and the J gene end by 7 bases; junction bases not matched to a gene: 8. This CDR3 has 16 amino acids. CDR3 amino acids: CASSVVGSGSANEQFF. The CDR3 DNA follows: TGTGCCAGCAGCGTAGTTGGTAGCGGGAGTGCAAATGAGCAGTTCTTC.